The 25 T cell receptor beta chains given below trace back to one sample, sequenced in a study of cytomegalovirus exposure and HLA in healthy donors. 60 Vbeta and 13 Jbeta primers were used in PCR. Assay: immunoSEQ multiplex PCR; the TCRdb copy retains only in-frame clones and omits some. There are approximately 40,000 clones in the sample; less than 85% occur only once, and roughly a tenth lies in the top ten. The material sequenced was PBMCs. These receptors all come from a woman between 18 and 29 years old in good health and CMV-seropositive.

Written as DNA, the CDR3 is TGCGCCAGCAGCCCCCTTGGGAGTTACAATGAGCAGTTCTTC. This codes for CASSPLGSYNEQFF. The rearrangement uses TRBV5-1 and TRBJ2-1; TRBD2 is a possible D gene (5 bases). The length of the CDR3 is 14 residues. V lost 4 bases to trimming and J lost 4 bases, with 12 bases between them. CDR1 and CDR2 (germline): SGHRS, YFSETQ. Full variable domain (outside the CDR3, taken from reference TRBV5-1 and TRBJ2-1): KAGVTQTPRYLIKTRGQQVTLSCSPISGHRSVSWYQQTPGQGLQFLFEYFSETQRNKGNFPGRFSGRQFSNSRSEMNVSTLELGDSALYLCASSPLGSYNEQFFGPGTRLTVL.

V usage is TRBV6-1 and J usage is TRBJ1-1; 7 bases align to TRBD1. V lost 4 bases to trimming and J lost 3 bases; unmatched junction nucleotides: 8. This CDR3 has 15 amino acids. Germline CDR1 reads MNHNS; CDR2 reads SASEGT. The CDR3 sequence: CASSARDRIDTEAFF. CDR3 coding DNA: TGTGCCAGCAGTGCGCGGGACAGAATTGACACTGAAGCTTTCTTT.

V and J are TRBV4-3 and TRBJ2-7, with TRBD2 matching over 10 bases. Germline V gives CDR1 LGHNA, CDR2 YSLEER. J lost 1 base, V lost 0 bases, and 9 bases had no gene match. The length of the CDR3 is 18 residues. Written as DNA, the CDR3 is TGCGCCAGCAGCCAAGATGTAGCGGGAGGCCTTCTATCCTACGAGCAGTACTTC. Residues: CASSQDVAGGLLSYEQYF.

This clone came up a few times. V and J are TRBV7-9 and TRBJ2-1; TRBD2 matches at 12 bases. CDR1 and CDR2 from the germline V gene are SEHNR and FQNEAQ (reference sequence). Unmatched junction bases numbered 6, after V lost 2 bases and J lost 10 bases. This CDR3 spans 15 amino acids. This chain's CDR3 is CASSLLAGGVGEQFF. CDR3 coding DNA: TGTGCCAGCAGCTTACTAGCGGGAGGGGTAGGAGAGCAGTTCTTC.

This chain links TRBV6-1 with TRBJ2-3; the match to TRBD2 covers 7 bases. The length of the CDR3 is 13 residues. The J segment lost 4 bases and the V segment lost 3 bases, leaving 1 base of the junction unmatched. Germline values: CDR1 MNHNS, CDR2 SASEGT. CDR3 loop: CASSEGGADTQYF. For the CDR3, the DNA is TGTGCCAGCAGTGAGGGAGGGGCAGATACGCAGTATTTT.

The chain combines TRBV7-9 with TRBJ2-3, with a weak D call TRBD2 (6 bases). Per the germline V gene, CDR1 is SEHNR and CDR2 is FQNEAQ (reference sequence). CDR3 length: 16 amino acids. Between the trimmed V and J ends, which lost 5 bases and 2 bases, there was a span of 17 bases. CDR3: CASSLGLGDATDTQYF. The CDR3 nucleotides read TGTGCCAGCAGCCTGGGACTTGGGGATGCCACAGATACGCAGTATTTT. Based on the CDR3 plus reference TRBV7-9 and TRBJ2-3, the full variable domain is DTGVSQNPRHKITKRGQNVTFRCDPISEHNRLYWYRQTLGQGPEFLTYFQNEAQLEKSRLLSDRFSAERPKGSFSTLEIQRTEQGDSAMYLCASSLGLGDATDTQYFGPGTRLTVL.

This clone was observed once. The junction shows a germline mismatch at one end, possibly a read error. This rearrangement joins TRBV15 to TRBJ2-7; a possible D gene is TRBD1 (6 bases). Germline values: CDR1 LNHNV, CDR2 YYDKDF (reference sequence). There are 15 residues in the CDR3. CDR3 residues: CATSREAGATYGQYF. As DNA, the CDR3 is TGTGCCACCAGCAGAGAGGCAGGGGCGACCTACGGGCAGTACTTC.

The chain carries TRBV7-9 and TRBJ1-1; D possibly corresponds to TRBD1 (6 bases). Trimming removed 5 bases from V and 1 base from J, with 11 bases in between. Germline CDR1 SEHNR, CDR2 FQNEAQ (reference sequence). The CDR3 runs to 14 residues. In DNA, the CDR3 is TGTGCCAGCAGCAAACAGGGTGGGAACACTGAAGCTTTCTTT. Amino acids: CASSKQGGNTEAFF.

The J gene is TRBJ1-5, the V gene TRBV15; TRBD1 might be the D (5 bases). CDR1 is LNHNV and CDR2 is YYDKDF in the germline V gene (reference sequence). There are 14 residues in the CDR3. V was trimmed by 5 bases and J by 0 bases, leaving 8 bases between them. CDR3 sequence (DNA): TGTGCCACCAGCCCGGGGGATAGCAATCAGCCCCAGCATTTT. Amino acids: CATSPGDSNQPQHF.

The CDR3 sequence: CASSESGDTGELFF. CDR3 DNA sequence: TGTGCCAGCAGTGAATCGGGAGACACCGGGGAGCTGTTTTTT. The V gene is TRBV6-4, the J gene TRBJ2-2; a possible D gene is TRBD2 (6 bases). CDR1 and CDR2 from the germline V gene are MRHNA and SNTAGT. The V end was cut by 3 bases, the J end by 3 bases, with 8 bases between. This CDR3 has 14 residues.

The chain recombines TRBV11-2 with TRBJ1-2; D ambiguous. The CDR3 extends over 15 amino acids. V lost 1 base to trimming and J lost 4 bases, with 13 bases between them. Germline values: CDR1 SGHAT, CDR2 FQNNGV. This chain's CDR3 is CASSLAGIQLYGYTF. The CDR3 coding sequence is TGTGCCAGCAGCTTAGCGGGGATACAGCTCTATGGCTACACCTTC.

The chain carries TRBV7-9 and TRBJ1-2, with D unclear. Trimming pared 1 base from V and 1 base from J, leaving 7 bases between. The CDR3 has 14 amino acids. Germline V CDR1 and CDR2: SEHNR, FQNEAQ (reference sequence). CDR3 bases: TGTGCCAGCAGCTTAGAAGTCAGTAACTATGGCTACACCTTC. Translated: CASSLEVSNYGYTF.

The chain uses TRBV6-1 and TRBJ2-2, with 11 bases matching TRBD2. Germline V gene lookup returns CDR1 MNHNS and CDR2 SASEGT. Trimming cost V 4 bases and J 2 bases; bases outside gene matches: 3. The CDR3 spans 16 residues. DNA for the CDR3: TGTGCCAGCAGTGCCGGACTAGCGGGCAACACCGGGGAGCTGTTTTTT. It specifies CASSAGLAGNTGELFF.

V is TRBV28 and J is TRBJ1-2, with D tentatively TRBD1 (5 bases). V was cut by 6 bases and J by 8 bases, with 25 bases left in between. Per germline, CDR1 MDHEN and CDR2 SYDVKM. This CDR3 spans 16 amino acids. The CDR3 loop is CASRSSTIGTASGYTF. In DNA form, the CDR3 reads TGTGCCAGCAGATCCTCCACCATCGGGACTGCCAGCGGCTACACCTTC.

Only one count was recorded for this clone. The rearrangement uses TRBV18 and TRBJ1-2, with 7 nucleotides matching TRBD1. Germline V gives CDR1 KGHSH, CDR2 LQKENI. CDR3 length equals 14 residues. J was trimmed by 2 bases and V by 6 bases; bases with no gene match: 6. CDR3 nucleotide sequence: TGTGCCAGCTCCCCCGGGACAGACAACTATGGCTACACCTTC. Translated: CASSPGTDNYGYTF.

Concerning this clone: Germline and junction disagree at one end, which may indicate a read error. The J gene is TRBJ2-4, the V gene TRBV7-9; 7 positions agree with TRBD1. The germline gives CDR1 SEHNR, CDR2 FQNEAQ (reference sequence). The CDR3 is made up of 18 amino acids. The CDR3 spells CSSSLAINRGLAKNIQYF. CDR3 coding DNA: TGTTCCAGCAGCTTAGCGATCAACAGGGGCCTAGCCAAAAACATTCAGTACTTC.

The chain combines TRBV19 with TRBJ2-7, with D perhaps matching TRBD2 (6 bases). This CDR3 contains 16 residues. Trimming took off 3 bases at V and 0 bases at J, with 15 bases between the two ends. Germline V gene lookup returns CDR1 LNHDA and CDR2 SQIVND (reference sequence). The CDR3 loop reads CASSMGGDLGSYEQYF. The CDR3 bases are TGTGCCAGTAGTATGGGGGGAGACCTTGGCTCCTACGAGCAGTACTTC.

V gene TRBV19 combines with J gene TRBJ1-5, with 10 bases lining up with TRBD1. Germline lookup yields CDR1 LNHDA and CDR2 SQIVND (reference sequence). The junction had 6 bases not matched to a gene; V was cut back by 7 bases and J by 3 bases. CDR3 length: 15 residues. The CDR3, as DNA: TGTGCCAGTATCCGGGACAGGGGTACCAATCAGCCCCAGCATTTT. This codes for CASIRDRGTNQPQHF.

This rearrangement joins TRBV9 to TRBJ2-1; 7 positions match TRBD2. The CDR3 loop spans 20 amino acids. Looked up from germline, CDR1 is SGDLS and CDR2 is YYNGEE. Trimming cost V 4 bases and J 0 bases; bases outside gene matches: 19. CDR3 sequence reads: CASSFRGGRATLHSYNEQFF. The CDR3 DNA reads TGTGCCAGCAGCTTTAGGGGTGGGAGGGCCACACTTCACTCCTACAATGAGCAGTTCTTC.

The chain joins TRBV6-1 to TRBJ1-1, with D possibly TRBD1 on 5 matching bases. This CDR3 contains 15 residues. With 6 bases removed from V and 2 bases from J, the gap between germline ends came to 16 bases. Per germline, CDR1 MNHNS and CDR2 SASEGT. CDR3 loop: CASRDRQFTNTEAFF. For the CDR3, the DNA is TGTGCCAGCAGAGACCGACAGTTTACAAACACTGAAGCTTTCTTT.

This clone was seen only a few times. This chain joins TRBV12-5 and TRBJ2-2; a weak D match, TRBD1 (6 bases). The V and J ends lost 1 base and 4 bases respectively, with 10 bases between them. CDR1 and CDR2 (germline): LGHNT, FRNRAP. The CDR3 has 15 amino acids. The CDR3 nucleotides are TGTGCTAGTGGTTTGGATACAGGGATCACCGGGGAGCTGTTTTTT. Translation gives CASGLDTGITGELFF.

V is TRBV4-3 and J is TRBJ1-1, with a tentative D call TRBD1 (5 bases). V lost 0 bases and J lost 4, with 9 bases in between. This CDR3 contains 14 residues. The germline gives CDR1 LGHNA, CDR2 YSLEER. CDR3 nucleotide sequence: TGCGCCAGCAGCCAAGATCGGGGGTTCACTGAAGCTTTCTTT. Its protein is CASSQDRGFTEAFF.

The chain joins TRBV29-1 to TRBJ1-2; 7 bases line up with TRBD1. Germline CDR1 SQVTM, CDR2 ANQGSEA. This CDR3 contains 12 residues. V lost 6 bases to trimming and J lost 8 bases; unmatched junction nucleotides: 9. CDR3 coding DNA: TGCAGCGTCCAATATGGACAGGCCGGCTACACCTTC. This encodes CSVQYGQAGYTF.

The rearrangement joins TRBV10-3 to TRBJ2-7, with TRBD1 matching 9 bases. The CDR3 consists of 14 residues. With 10 bases clipped from V and 2 bases from J, the junction kept 9 bases outside the gene matches. Germline CDR1 reads ENHRY; CDR2 reads SYGVKD. CDR3 DNA: TGTGCCACCTCCAGACAGGGGGAAACCTACGAGCAGTACTTC. Residues: CATSRQGETYEQYF.

On this clone itself: The CDR3 ends on some other residue instead of the conserved phenylalanine or tryptophan, so this is likely a read error. This chain uses TRBV4-1 with TRBJ2-7; D perhaps matches TRBD2 (5 bases). V gave up 0 bases and J gave up 4 bases, with 16 bases separating them. The CDR3 consists of 16 residues. CDR1 and CDR2 (germline): MGHRA, YSYEKL. The CDR3 DNA follows: TGCGCCAGCAGCCAAGAAGGGCTAGCCGACCCGTACGAGCAGTACTCC. This translates into CASSQEGLADPYEQYS.